A selection of T cell receptor beta chains follows, all from one sample in a study of molecular identifiers for immune sequencing clone quantification. TCRdb re-called the PCR reads with MiXCR, one entry per CDR3 protein. The sample records 90,000 or so distinct CDR3 sequences, approximately 23% being singletons. The sequencing sample was made of naive CD8+ T cells from blood, with Jurkat cell RNA spiked in. The receptors come from a human donor in good health. Some libraries in this study had Jurkat cell RNA spiked in. CDR3s include the opening cysteine and the closing phenylalanine or tryptophan. A D gene is named only where the DNA matches it firmly. The listing skips clone size in some rows; elsewhere it reads once, few, many or a size class.

>.|TRBJ1-4|TRBV7-8|15|.
TGTGCCAGCAGACCAAACTTAGCAACTAATGAAAAACTGTTTTTT
CASRPNLATNEKLFF
>few|TRBJ2-3|TRBV12-3/TRBV12-4|15|TRBD2
TGTGCCAGCACCGACACTAGCGACGCCACAGATACGCAGTGTTTT
CASTDTSDATDTQCF
>few|TRBJ1-2|TRBV4-3|15|.
TGCGCCAGCAGCCAAGAGGGCAGGCAGGGCTATGGCTACACCTTC
CASSQEGRQGYGYTF
>many|TRBJ1-2|TRBV6-1|9|.
TGTGCCAGCAGTGAACCCAACACCTTC
CASSEPNTF
>.|TRBJ2-3|TRBV7-9|17|.
TGTGCCAGCAGCCCCGATATCAGGGTCTCCCTCACAGATACGCAGTATTTT
CASSPDIRVSLTDTQYF
>many|TRBJ2-5|TRBV5-1|17|TRBD2
TGCGCCAGCAGCTTGGAGGGGCTAGCGGGAGATCGAGAGACCCAGTACTTC
CASSLEGLAGDRETQYF
>.|TRBJ1-1|TRBV7-3|13|.
TGTGCCAGCAGCTTATGGGGGAACACTGAAGCTTTCTTT
CASSLWGNTEAFF
>many|TRBJ1-5|TRBV19|14|.
TGTGCCAGTAACCCTTTCCAGGGAGGTCAGCCCCAGCATTTT
CASNPFQGGQPQHF
>few|TRBJ2-1|TRBV4-1|13|.
TGCGCCAGCAGCCCCCTCCAGGGTCATGAGCAGTTCTTC
CASSPLQGHEQFF
>.|TRBJ2-1|TRBV3-1|16|TRBD2
TGTGCCAGCAGCCTCATCCGGGACTACTCCTACAATGAGCAGTTCTTC
CASSLIRDYSYNEQFF
>.|TRBJ1-2|TRBV12-3/TRBV12-4|14|TRBD1
TGTGCCAGCAGTTTTCGGGGACAGGATTATGGCTACACCTTC
CASSFRGQDYGYTF
>.|TRBJ2-1|TRBV27|16|TRBD2
TGTGCCAGCAGTGAATTGACTAGCGGGACCTACCATGCGCAGTTCTTC
CASSELTSGTYHAQFF
>many|TRBJ2-7|TRBV5-6|13|.
TGTGCCAGCAGCTTTGGAGGGCAGTACGAGCAGTACTTC
CASSFGGQYEQYF
>few|TRBJ1-5|TRBV27|13|.
TGTGCCAGCAGTTATAGGGGCGTTCAGCCCCAGCATTTT
CASSYRGVQPQHF
>.|TRBJ2-3|TRBV4-3|16|.
TGCGCCAGCAGCCAAGAGGGGCCCGGGAGCGCAGATACGCAGTATTTT
CASSQEGPGSADTQYF
>many|TRBJ2-4|TRBV5-5|11|.
TGTGCCAGCAGCTGGAGGAACATTCAGTACTTC
CASSWRNIQYF
>many|TRBJ1-1|TRBV7-6|16|.
TGTGCCAGCAGCTTAGGTGCGTGGGGAGAGAACACTGAAGCTTTCTTT
CASSLGAWGENTEAFF
>once|TRBJ2-3|TRBV15|23|TRBD2
TGTGCCACCAGCAGAGATCCCGGGATCCGGCCGGGACTAGCGGGGATTAGCACAGATACGCAGTCTTTT
CATSRDPGIRPGLAGISTDTQSF
>many|TRBJ1-2|TRBV13|13|TRBD1
TGTGCCAGCAGCCTGGACAGGTTATATGGCTACACCTTC
CASSLDRLYGYTF
>few|TRBJ2-3|TRBV28|16|.
TGTGCCAGCAGGAGATTTGACAGGAGGCCTCCAGATACGCAGTATTTT
CASRRFDRRPPDTQYF
>many|TRBJ2-7|TRBV20-1|15|TRBD1
TGCAGTGCTCCGGACAGGGACGAGGGGAGTTACGAGCAGTACTTC
CSAPDRDEGSYEQYF
>many|TRBJ2-3|TRBV12-5|14|TRBD1
TGTGCTAGTGGGACGGGACAGGGGGCCGATACGCAGTATTTT
CASGTGQGADTQYF
>many|TRBJ2-6|TRBV12-3/TRBV12-4|15|TRBD1
TGTGCCAGCAGCCCCCACAGGGGAAGGGCCAACGTCCTGACTTTC
CASSPHRGRANVLTF
>many|TRBJ2-5|TRBV10-2|15|TRBD1
TGCGCCAGCAACATTCAGGGGGCGTATCAAGAGACCCAGTACTTC
CASNIQGAYQETQYF
>.|TRBJ2-7|TRBV7-9|15|.
TGTGCCAGCAGCTTAGTGGTGGGACCTTCCTACGAGCAGTACTTC
CASSLVVGPSYEQYF
>many|TRBJ2-1|TRBV4-3|16|.
TGCGCCAGCAGCCCTCAGGCGCGGGACTCCTACAATGAGCAGTTCTTC
CASSPQARDSYNEQFF
>.|TRBJ2-7|TRBV6-5|15|TRBD2
TGTGCCAGCAGTTACATAGCGGGAGAGGGGGTAGGGCAGTACTTC
CASSYIAGEGVGQYF
>few|TRBJ1-2|TRBV9|15|.
TGTGCCAGCAGCTCTACTTCGATGGTTGGCTATGGCTACACCTTC
CASSSTSMVGYGYTF
>many|TRBJ1-5|TRBV12-3/TRBV12-4|14|.
TGTGCCAGCAGTTTAGCGATTGGGGGTCAGCCCCAGCATTTT
CASSLAIGGQPQHF
>.|TRBJ2-7|TRBV7-9|16|.
TGTGCCAGCAGCTTTGGATTTGCGGTTAGCTCCTACGAGCAGTCCTTC
CASSFGFAVSSYEQSF
>many|TRBJ2-7|TRBV5-4|12|.
TGTGCCAGCACCCCGGAAAGCGGTGAGCAGTACTTC
CASTPESGEQYF
>.|TRBJ1-3|TRBV7-9|13|.
TGTGACAGCAGCTTCGAGTATGGAAACACCATATATTTT
CDSSFEYGNTIYF
>many|TRBJ2-7|TRBV7-2|14|.
TGTGCCAGCAGCCCTGGGGGTAGCGGATACGAGCAGTACTTC
CASSPGGSGYEQYF
>few|TRBJ1-1|TRBV27|13|.
TGTGCCAGCAGTCCGCCTTCGGGCGCTGAAGCTTTCTTT
CASSPPSGAEAFF
>many|TRBJ2-1|TRBV5-6|15|.
TGTGCCAGCAGCTGGGGCGGGTCTTCCTACAATGAGCAGTTCTTC
CASSWGGSSYNEQFF
>.|TRBJ2-5|TRBV15|15|TRBD1
TGTACCACCAGCAGAGGGGACAGCCACCAAGAGACCCAGTACTTC
CTTSRGDSHQETQYF
>many|TRBJ2-7|TRBV6-6|13|.
TGTGCCAGCAGTTACGGACAAACCTACGAGCAGTACTTC
CASSYGQTYEQYF
>once|TRBJ2-1|TRBV10-2|17|TRBD2
TGCGCCAGCAGTGATCTAGCGGGGGGGCCGGCGGTCAATGAGCAGTTCTTC
CASSDLAGGPAVNEQFF
>many|TRBJ1-3|TRBV2|15|.
TGTGCCAGCAGTGAAGACGCCTTCTCTGGAAACACCATATATTTT
CASSEDAFSGNTIYF
>.|TRBJ1-2|TRBV5-6|17|TRBD1
TGTGCCAGCAGCTTAAACACAGGGGGCCCCCTTCACTATGGCTACACCTTC
CASSLNTGGPLHYGYTF
>many|TRBJ2-6|TRBV29-1|13|.
TGCAGCGTTGAGTCCTACGGGGCCAACGTCCTGACTTTC
CSVESYGANVLTF
>many|TRBJ2-7|TRBV4-2|14|TRBD2
TGTGCCAGCAGCCCGGCGAGGGACTACTACGAGCAGTACTTC
CASSPARDYYEQYF
>.|TRBJ2-3|TRBV30|16|TRBD2
TGTGCCTGGAGACAACTAGCGGGATCAAACACAGATACGCAGTATTTT
CAWRQLAGSNTDTQYF
>few|TRBJ2-2|TRBV7-6|19|TRBD1
TGTGCCAGCAGCTTCATTGTTGCAGGACAGGGGACGAACACCGGGGAGCTGTTTTTT
CASSFIVAGQGTNTGELFF
>few|TRBJ2-1|TRBV4-1|14|.
TGCGCCAGCAGCCCAAGTCCTAGCTTCAATGAGCAGTTCTTC
CASSPSPSFNEQFF
>many|TRBJ2-7|TRBV5-6|14|.
TGTGCCAGCAGCTGGGCACACGGCCCCGACGAGCAGTACTTC
CASSWAHGPDEQYF
>many|TRBJ2-4|TRBV13|14|TRBD2
TGTGCCAGCAGCTTACAGACTAGCGGTGGCATTCAGTACTTC
CASSLQTSGGIQYF
>few|TRBJ2-7|TRBV20-1|14|.
TGCAGTGCTGATGCGGGACTCCCCTCCTACGAGCAGTACTTC
CSADAGLPSYEQYF